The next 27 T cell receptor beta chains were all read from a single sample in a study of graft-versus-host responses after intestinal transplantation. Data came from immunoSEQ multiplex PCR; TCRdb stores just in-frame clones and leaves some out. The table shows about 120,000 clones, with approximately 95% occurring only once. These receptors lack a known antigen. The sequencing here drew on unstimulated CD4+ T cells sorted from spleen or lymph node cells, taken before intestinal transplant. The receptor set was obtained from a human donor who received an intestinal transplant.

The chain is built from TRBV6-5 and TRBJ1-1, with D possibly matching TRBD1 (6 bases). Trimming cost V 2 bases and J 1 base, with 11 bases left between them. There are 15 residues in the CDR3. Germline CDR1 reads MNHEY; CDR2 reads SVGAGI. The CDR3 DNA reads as TGTGCCAGCAGTTACGGGGGGCAGGGGAACACTGAAGCTTTCTTT. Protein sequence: CASSYGGQGNTEAFF.

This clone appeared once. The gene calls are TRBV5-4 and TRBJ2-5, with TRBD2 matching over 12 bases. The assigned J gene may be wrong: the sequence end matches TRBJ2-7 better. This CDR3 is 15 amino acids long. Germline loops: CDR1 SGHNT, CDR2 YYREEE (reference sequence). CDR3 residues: CASSLTSGRTYEQYF. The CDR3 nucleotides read TGTGCCAGCAGTCTTACTAGCGGGAGGACCTACGAGCAGTACTTC.

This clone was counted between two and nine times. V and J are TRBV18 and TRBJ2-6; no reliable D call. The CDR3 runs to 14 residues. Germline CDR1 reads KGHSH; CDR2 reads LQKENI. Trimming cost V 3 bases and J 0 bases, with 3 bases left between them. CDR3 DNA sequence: TGTGCCAGCTCACCGCCCTCTGGGGCCAACGTCCTGACTTTC. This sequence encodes CASSPPSGANVLTF. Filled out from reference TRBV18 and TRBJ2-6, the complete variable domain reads NAGVMQNPRHLVRRRGQEARLRCSPMKGHSHVYWYRQLPEEGLKFMVYLQKENIIDESGMPKERFSAEFPKEGPSILRIQQVVRGDSAAYFCASSPPSGANVLTFGAGSRLTVL.

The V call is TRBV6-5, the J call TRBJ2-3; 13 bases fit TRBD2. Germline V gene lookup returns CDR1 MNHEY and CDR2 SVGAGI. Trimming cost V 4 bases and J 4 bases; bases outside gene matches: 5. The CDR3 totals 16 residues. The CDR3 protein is CASSSWTSGSPDTQYF. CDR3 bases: TGTGCCAGCAGTTCGTGGACTAGCGGGAGCCCAGATACGCAGTATTTT.

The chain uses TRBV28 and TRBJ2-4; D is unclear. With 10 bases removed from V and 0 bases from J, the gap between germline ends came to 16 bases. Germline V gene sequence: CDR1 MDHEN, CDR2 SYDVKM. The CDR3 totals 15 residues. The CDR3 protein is CATTHHQLAKNIQYF. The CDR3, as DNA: TGTGCCACCACCCATCACCAACTAGCCAAAAACATTCAGTACTTC. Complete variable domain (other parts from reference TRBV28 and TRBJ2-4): DVKVTQSSRYLVKRTGEKVFLECVQDMDHENMFWYRQDPGLGLRLIYFSYDVKMKEKGDIPEGYSVSREKKERFSLILESASTNQTSMYLCATTHHQLAKNIQYFGAGTRLSVL.

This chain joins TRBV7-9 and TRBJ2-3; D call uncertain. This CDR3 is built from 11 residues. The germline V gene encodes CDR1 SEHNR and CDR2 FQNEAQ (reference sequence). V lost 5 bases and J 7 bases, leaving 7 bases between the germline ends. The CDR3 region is CASSPSNTQYF. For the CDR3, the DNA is TGTGCCAGCAGCCCATCAAATACGCAGTATTTT.

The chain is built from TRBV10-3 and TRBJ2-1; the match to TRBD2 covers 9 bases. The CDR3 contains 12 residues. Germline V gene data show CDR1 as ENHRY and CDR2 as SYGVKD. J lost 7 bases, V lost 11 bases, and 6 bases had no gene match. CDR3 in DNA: TGTGCCTCCAGGACTAGCGCTAATGAGCAGTTCTTC. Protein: CASRTSANEQFF.

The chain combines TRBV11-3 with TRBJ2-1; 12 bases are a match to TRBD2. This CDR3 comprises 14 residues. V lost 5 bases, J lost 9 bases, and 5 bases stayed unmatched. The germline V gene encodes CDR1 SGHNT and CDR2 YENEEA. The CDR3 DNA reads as TGTGCCAGCAGCCCCCTAGCGGGAGGGGGTGAGCAGTTCTTC. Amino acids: CASSPLAGGGEQFF.

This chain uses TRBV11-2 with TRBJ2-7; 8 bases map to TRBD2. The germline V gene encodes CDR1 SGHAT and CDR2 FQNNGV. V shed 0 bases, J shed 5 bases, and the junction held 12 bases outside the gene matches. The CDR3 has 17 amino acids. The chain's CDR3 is CASSLDPRAGGEDEQYF. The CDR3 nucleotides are TGTGCCAGCAGCTTAGATCCTAGGGCGGGAGGAGAGGACGAGCAGTACTTC.

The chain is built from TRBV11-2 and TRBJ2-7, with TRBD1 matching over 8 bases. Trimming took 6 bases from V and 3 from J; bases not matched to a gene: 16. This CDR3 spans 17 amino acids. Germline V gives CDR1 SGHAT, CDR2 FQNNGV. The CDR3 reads CASRHLRRDRRIYEQYF. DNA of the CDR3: TGTGCCAGCAGACACCTCCGCCGGGACAGGCGAATCTACGAGCAGTACTTC. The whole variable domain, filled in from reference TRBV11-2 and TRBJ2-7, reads EAGVAQSPRYKIIEKRQSVAFWCNPISGHATLYWYQQILGQGPKLLIQFQNNGVVDDSQLPKDRFSAERLKGVDSTLKIQPAKLEDSAVYLCASRHLRRDRRIYEQYFGPGTRLTVT.

CDR3 protein: CASSLSYGGRDQPQHF. CDR3 bases: TGTGCCAGCAGCTTATCCTACGGGGGACGGGATCAGCCCCAGCATTTT. The chain links TRBV7-9 to TRBJ1-5; a weak D match, TRBD1 (5 bases). Trimming left V 2 bases short and J 5 bases short, with 16 bases between. The CDR3 covers 16 residues. Looked up from germline, CDR1 is SEHNR and CDR2 is FQNEAQ (reference sequence).

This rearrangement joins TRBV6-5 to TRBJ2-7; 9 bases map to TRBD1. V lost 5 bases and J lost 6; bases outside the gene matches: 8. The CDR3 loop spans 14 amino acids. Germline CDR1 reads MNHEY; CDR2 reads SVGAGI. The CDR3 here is CASSGDRVSREQYF. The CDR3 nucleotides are TGTGCCAGCAGTGGGGACAGGGTGTCTCGCGAGCAGTACTTC.

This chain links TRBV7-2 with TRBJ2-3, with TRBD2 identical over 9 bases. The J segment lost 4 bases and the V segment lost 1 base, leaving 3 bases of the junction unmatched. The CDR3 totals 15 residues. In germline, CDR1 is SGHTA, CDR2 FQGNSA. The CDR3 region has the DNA TGTGCCAGCAGCTTAGTGGCGGGAGGGCCAGATACGCAGTATTTT. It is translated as CASSLVAGGPDTQYF.

CDR3 residues: CASSWGTGGLDGYTF. CDR3 nucleotide sequence: TGCGCCAGCAGCTGGGGGACAGGGGGCTTAGATGGCTACACCTTC. The chain uses TRBV5-1 and TRBJ1-2, with 12 bases matching TRBD1. From germline, CDR1 is SGHRS and CDR2 YFSETQ. The CDR3 totals 15 residues. Germline trimming cut 3 bases from V and 6 bases from J; bases unmatched to any gene: 6.

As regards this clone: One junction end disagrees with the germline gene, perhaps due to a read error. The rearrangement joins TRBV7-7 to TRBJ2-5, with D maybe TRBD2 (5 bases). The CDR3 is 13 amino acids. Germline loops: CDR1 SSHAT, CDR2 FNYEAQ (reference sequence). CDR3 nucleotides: TGTGCTAGCAGCTTAATGCGGGAAGAGACCCAGTACTTC. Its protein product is CASSLMREETQYF.

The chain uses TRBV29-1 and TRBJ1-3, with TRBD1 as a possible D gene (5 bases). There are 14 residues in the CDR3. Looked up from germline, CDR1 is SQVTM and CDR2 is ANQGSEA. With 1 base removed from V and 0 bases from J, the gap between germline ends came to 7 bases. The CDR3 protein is CSVEGTYSGNTIYF. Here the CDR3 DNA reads TGCAGCGTTGAAGGGACATACTCTGGAAACACCATATATTTT. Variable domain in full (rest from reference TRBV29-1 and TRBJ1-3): SAVISQKPSRDICQRGTSLTIQCQVDSQVTMMFWYRQQPGQSLTLIATANQGSEATYESGFVIDKFPISRPNLTFSTLTVSNMSPEDSSIYLCSVEGTYSGNTIYFGEGSWLTVV.

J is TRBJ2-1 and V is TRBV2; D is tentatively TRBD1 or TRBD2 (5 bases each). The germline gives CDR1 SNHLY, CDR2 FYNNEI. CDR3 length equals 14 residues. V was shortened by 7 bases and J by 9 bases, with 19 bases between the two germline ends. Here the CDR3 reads CASTGTAGVGEQFF. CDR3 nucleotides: TGTGCCAGCACCGGGACCGCCGGGGTCGGTGAGCAGTTCTTC.

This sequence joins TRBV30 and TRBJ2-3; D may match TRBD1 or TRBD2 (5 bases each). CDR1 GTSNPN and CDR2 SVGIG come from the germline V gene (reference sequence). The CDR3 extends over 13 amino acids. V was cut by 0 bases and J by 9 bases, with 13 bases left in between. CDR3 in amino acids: CAWSVQRDGTQYF. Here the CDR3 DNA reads TGTGCCTGGAGTGTACAGAGGGACGGCACGCAGTATTTT.

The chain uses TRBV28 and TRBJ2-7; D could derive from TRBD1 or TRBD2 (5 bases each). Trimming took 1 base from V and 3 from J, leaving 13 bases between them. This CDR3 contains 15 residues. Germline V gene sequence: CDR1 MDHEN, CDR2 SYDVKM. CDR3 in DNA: TGTGCCAGCAGTTTATCCGGGGCCGCGAGCTACGAGCAGTACTTC. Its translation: CASSLSGAASYEQYF.

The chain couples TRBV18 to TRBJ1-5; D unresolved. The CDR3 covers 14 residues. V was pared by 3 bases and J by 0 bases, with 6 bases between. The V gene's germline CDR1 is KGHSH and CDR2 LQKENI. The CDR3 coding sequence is TGTGCCAGCTCACCCCCGTATAGCAATCAGCCCCAGCATTTT. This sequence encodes CASSPPYSNQPQHF.

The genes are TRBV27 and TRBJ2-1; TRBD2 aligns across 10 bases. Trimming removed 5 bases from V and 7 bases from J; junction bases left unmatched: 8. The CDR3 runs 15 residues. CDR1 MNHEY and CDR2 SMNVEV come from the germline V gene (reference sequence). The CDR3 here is CASSRAGGPLNEQFF. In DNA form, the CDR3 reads TGTGCCAGCAGTCGAGCGGGAGGGCCGCTAAATGAGCAGTTCTTC.

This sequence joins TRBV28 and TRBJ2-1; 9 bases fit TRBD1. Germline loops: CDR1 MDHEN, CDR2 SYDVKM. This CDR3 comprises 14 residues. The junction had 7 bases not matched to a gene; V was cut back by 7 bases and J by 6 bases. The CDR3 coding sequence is TGTGCCAGCATCTCTCGGGGACAGGGCAATGAGCAGTTCTTC. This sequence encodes CASISRGQGNEQFF.

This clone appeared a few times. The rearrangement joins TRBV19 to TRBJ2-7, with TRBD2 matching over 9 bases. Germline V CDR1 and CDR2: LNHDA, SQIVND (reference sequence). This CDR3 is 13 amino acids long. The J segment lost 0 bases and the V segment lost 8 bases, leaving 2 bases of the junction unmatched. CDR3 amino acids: CASGREGSYEQYF. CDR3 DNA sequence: TGTGCCAGTGGGCGGGAGGGCTCCTACGAGCAGTACTTC.

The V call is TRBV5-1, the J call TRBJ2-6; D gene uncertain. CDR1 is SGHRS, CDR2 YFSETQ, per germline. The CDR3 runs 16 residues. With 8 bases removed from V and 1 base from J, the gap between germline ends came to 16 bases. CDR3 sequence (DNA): TGCGCCAGTTCCTCCCGAGGTTTTTCTGGGGCCAACGTCCTGACTTTC. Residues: CASSSRGFSGANVLTF.

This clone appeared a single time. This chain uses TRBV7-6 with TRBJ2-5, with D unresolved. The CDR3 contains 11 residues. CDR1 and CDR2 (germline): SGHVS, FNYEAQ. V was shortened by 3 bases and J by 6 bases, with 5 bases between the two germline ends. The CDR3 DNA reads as TGTGCCAGCAGCTTCCGGCAGACCCAGTACTTC. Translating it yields CASSFRQTQYF. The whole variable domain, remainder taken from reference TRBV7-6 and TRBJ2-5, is GAGVSQSPRYKVTKRGQDVALRCDPISGHVSLYWYRQALGQGPEFLTYFNYEAQQDKSGLPNDRFSAERPEGSISTLTIQRTEQRDSAMYRCASSFRQTQYFGPGTRLLVL.

The CDR3 is CASSRIVGAQSRSYF. For the CDR3, the DNA is TGTGCCAGCAGCCGGATCGTTGGTGCGCAGAGTCGGTCGTATTTT. The chain recombines TRBV5-6 with TRBJ2-3; D gene unclear. CDR3 size: 15 residues. Trimming took 4 bases from V and 14 from J, leaving 26 bases between them. Germline loops: CDR1 SGHDT, CDR2 YYEEEE.

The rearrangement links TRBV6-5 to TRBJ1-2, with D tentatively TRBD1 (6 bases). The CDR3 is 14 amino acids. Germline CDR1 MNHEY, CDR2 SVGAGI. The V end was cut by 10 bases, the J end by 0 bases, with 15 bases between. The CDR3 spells CATRRQEPNYGYTF. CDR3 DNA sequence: TGTGCCACCCGGAGACAGGAGCCTAACTATGGCTACACCTTC.